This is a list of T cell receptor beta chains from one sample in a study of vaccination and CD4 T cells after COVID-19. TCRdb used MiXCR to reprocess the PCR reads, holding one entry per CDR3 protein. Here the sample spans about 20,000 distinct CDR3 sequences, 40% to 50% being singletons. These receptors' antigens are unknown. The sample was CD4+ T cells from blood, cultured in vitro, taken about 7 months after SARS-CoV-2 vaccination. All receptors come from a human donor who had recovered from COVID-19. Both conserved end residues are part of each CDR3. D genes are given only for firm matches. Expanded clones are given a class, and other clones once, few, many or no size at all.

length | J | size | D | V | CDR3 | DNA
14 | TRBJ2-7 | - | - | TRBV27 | CASSLSGDSYEQYF | TGTGCCAGCAGTTTATCGGGAGATTCCTACGAGCAGTACTTC
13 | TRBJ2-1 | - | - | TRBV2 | CASTLNSYNEQFF | TGTGCCAGCACCCTTAACTCCTACAATGAGCAGTTCTTC
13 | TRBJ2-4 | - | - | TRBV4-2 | CASSQDRGNIQYF | TGTGCCAGCAGCCAAGACAGGGGAAACATTCAGTACTTC
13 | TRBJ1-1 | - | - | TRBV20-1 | CSAYRGPGTEAFF | TGCAGTGCTTACCGGGGACCGGGCACTGAAGCTTTCTTT
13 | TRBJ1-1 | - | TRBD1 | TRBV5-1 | CASTLTGSGEAFF | TGCGCCAGCACCTTGACAGGGTCGGGTGAAGCTTTCTTT
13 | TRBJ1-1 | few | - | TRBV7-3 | CASSRGQSTEAFF | TGTGCCAGCAGCCGTGGGCAAAGCACTGAAGCTTTCTTT
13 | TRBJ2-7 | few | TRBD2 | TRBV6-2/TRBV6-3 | CASRGLAAYEQYF | TGTGCCAGCAGAGGACTAGCGGCCTACGAGCAGTACTTC
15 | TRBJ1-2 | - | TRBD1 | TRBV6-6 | CASSGPDRSLRGYTF | TGTGCCAGCAGTGGACCGGACAGGAGTCTACGGGGCTACACCTTC
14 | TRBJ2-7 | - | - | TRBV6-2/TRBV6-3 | CATQRFTGRYEQYF | TGTGCCACCCAACGTTTCACAGGGCGGTACGAGCAGTACTTC
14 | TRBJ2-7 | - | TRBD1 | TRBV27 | CASSQGQVTYEQYF | TGTGCCAGCAGTCAGGGACAGGTCACCTACGAGCAGTACTTC
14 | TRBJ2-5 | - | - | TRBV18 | CASSLTQGHETQYF | TGTGCCAGCTCCCTTACACAGGGTCACGAGACCCAGTACTTC
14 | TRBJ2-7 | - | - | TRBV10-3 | CAISEYSGYYEQYF | TGTGCCATCAGTGAGTACAGCGGATACTACGAGCAGTACTTC
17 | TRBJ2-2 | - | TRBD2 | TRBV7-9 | CASSLNLASGGAGELFF | TGTGCCAGCAGCCTAAACTTGGCTAGCGGAGGAGCCGGGGAGCTGTTTTTT
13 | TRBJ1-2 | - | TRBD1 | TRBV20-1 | CSAGAGTGSGYTF | TGCAGTGCTGGGGCCGGGACAGGGAGCGGCTACACCTTC
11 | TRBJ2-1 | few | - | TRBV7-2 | CASSLGLRQFF | TGTGCCAGCAGCTTAGGTCTAAGGCAGTTCTTC
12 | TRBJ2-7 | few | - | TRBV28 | CASSPSSYEQYF | TGTGCCAGCAGTCCAAGCTCCTACGAGCAGTACTTC
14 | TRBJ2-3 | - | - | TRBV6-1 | CASSEALEIDTQYF | TGTGCCAGCAGTGAAGCGCTAGAAATAGATACGCAGTATTTT
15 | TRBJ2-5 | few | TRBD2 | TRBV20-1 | CSANPGLVNEGTQYF | TGCAGTGCAAATCCGGGACTAGTGAACGAGGGGACCCAGTACTTC
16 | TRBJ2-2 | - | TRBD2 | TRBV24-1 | CATSDLASGNTGELFF | TGTGCCACCAGTGATTTAGCTAGCGGTAACACCGGGGAGCTGTTTTTT
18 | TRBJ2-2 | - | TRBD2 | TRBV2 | CASSVGLAGGPGAGELFF | TGTGCCAGCAGTGTGGGACTAGCGGGAGGGCCGGGAGCCGGGGAGCTGTTTTTT
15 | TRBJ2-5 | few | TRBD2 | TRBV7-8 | CASSLGLAGKETQYF | TGTGCCAGCAGCTTGGGACTAGCGGGGAAAGAGACCCAGTACTTC
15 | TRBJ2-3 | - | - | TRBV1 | CTSSQPGPGVDTQYF | TGCACCAGCAGCCAACCGGGACCGGGGGTGGATACGCAGTATTTT
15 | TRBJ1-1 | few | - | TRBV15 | CATSRDLGVVAEAFF | TGTGCCACCAGCAGAGATCTAGGGGTAGTGGCTGAAGCTTTCTTT
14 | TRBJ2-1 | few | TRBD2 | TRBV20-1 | CSARDQRGPNEQFF | TGCAGTGCTAGAGATCAGCGGGGCCCCAATGAGCAGTTCTTC
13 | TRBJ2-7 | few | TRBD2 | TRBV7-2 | CASSRGLAREQYF | TGTGCCAGCAGCCGGGGACTAGCTCGCGAGCAGTACTTC
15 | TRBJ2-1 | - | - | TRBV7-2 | CASSISWGSDNEQFF | TGTGCCAGCAGCATTTCCTGGGGGAGTGACAATGAGCAGTTCTTC
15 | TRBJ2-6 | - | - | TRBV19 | CAGSLTGSGANVLTF | TGTGCCGGTAGTCTGACAGGCTCTGGGGCCAACGTCCTGACTTTC
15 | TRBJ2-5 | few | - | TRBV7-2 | CASSLGLRVIETQYF | TGTGCCAGCAGCTTAGGTCTCAGGGTCATTGAGACCCAGTACTTC
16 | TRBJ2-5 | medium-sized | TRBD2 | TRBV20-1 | CSAGTSGRGGQETQYF | TGCAGTGCCGGGACTAGCGGGAGGGGTGGGCAAGAGACCCAGTACTTC
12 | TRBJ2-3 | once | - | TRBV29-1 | CSAGGRKDTQYF | TGCAGCGCCGGTGGTCGTAAAGATACGCAGTATTTT
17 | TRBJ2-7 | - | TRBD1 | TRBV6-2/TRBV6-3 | CASTPLFKQGATYEQYF | TGTGCCAGCACCCCATTATTTAAACAGGGGGCGACCTACGAGCAGTACTTC
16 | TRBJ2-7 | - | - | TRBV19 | CASSIRAETVYYEQYF | TGTGCCAGTAGTATCCGCGCTGAGACAGTCTACTACGAGCAGTACTTC
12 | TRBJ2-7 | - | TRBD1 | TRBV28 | CASTTGVGEQYF | TGTGCCAGCACAACAGGGGTGGGCGAGCAGTACTTC
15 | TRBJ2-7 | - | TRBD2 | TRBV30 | CAWSGASGFTYEQYF | TGTGCCTGGAGTGGGGCTAGCGGATTTACCTACGAGCAGTACTTC
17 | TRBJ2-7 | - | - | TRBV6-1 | CASRPYSSGAGFYEQYF | TGTGCCAGCAGACCTTATAGTTCGGGGGCTGGGTTTTACGAGCAGTACTTC
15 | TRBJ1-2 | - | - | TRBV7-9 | CASSPGQPTSYGYTF | TGTGCCAGCAGCCCAGGACAACCGACTTCTTATGGCTACACCTTC
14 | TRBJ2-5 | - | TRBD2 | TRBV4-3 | CASSHSGGQETQYF | TGCGCCAGCAGCCATAGCGGGGGCCAAGAGACCCAGTACTTC
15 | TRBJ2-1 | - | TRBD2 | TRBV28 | CASSRGLAGPNEQFF | TGTGCCAGCAGTCGTGGACTAGCGGGACCCAATGAGCAGTTCTTC
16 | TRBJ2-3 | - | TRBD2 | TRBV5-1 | CASSPGLAGDSDTQYF | TGCGCCAGCAGCCCCGGACTAGCGGGAGACTCAGATACGCAGTATTTT
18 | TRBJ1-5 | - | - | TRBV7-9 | CASSFSKRGVGVNQPQHF | TGTGCCAGCAGCTTCTCGAAGAGAGGGGTAGGGGTCAATCAGCCCCAGCATTTT